These 18 T cell receptor beta chains share one sample of origin, sequenced in a study of blood T cell repertoires in COVID-19. Sequencing was performed with immunoSEQ multiplex PCR; in TCRdb, only in-frame clones are kept and a portion is missing. Of some 250,000 clones in the sample, around 86% were seen once. Sample: peripheral blood. The receptors stem from a man aged 80 or over with acute or convalescent COVID-19.

The CDR3 protein is CASSGGSGHSGANVLTF. In DNA, the CDR3 is TGTGCCAGCAGTGGGGGCTCGGGACACTCTGGGGCCAACGTCCTGACTTTC. V is TRBV2 and J is TRBJ2-6, with a tentative D call TRBD1 (6 bases). Germline V CDR1 and CDR2: SNHLY, FYNNEI. V was cut by 4 bases and J by 0 bases, with 13 bases left in between. CDR3 length equals 17 residues.

The chain has TRBV10-1 and TRBJ2-3, with TRBD2 identical over 7 bases. From germline, CDR1 is WNHNN and CDR2 SYGVQD (reference sequence). CDR3 size: 14 residues. The J segment lost 10 bases and the V segment lost 0 bases, leaving 7 bases of the junction unmatched. CDR3 sequence (DNA): TGCGCCAGCAGTGAGTCGGGAGTAGCGGGTGCGCAGTATTTT. Translating it yields CASSESGVAGAQYF.

The chain joins TRBV2 to TRBJ1-5; D uncertain. V was clipped by 4 bases and J by 3 bases, with 10 bases between them. CDR3 length equals 14 residues. CDR1 SNHLY and CDR2 FYNNEI come from the germline V gene. CDR3 coding DNA: TGTGCCAGCAGTGCCCCGGGATCCAATCAGCCCCAGCATTTT. The encoded protein is CASSAPGSNQPQHF.

This rearrangement joins TRBV5-1 to TRBJ2-7, with 8 bases fitting TRBD1. V gave up 4 bases and J gave up 3 bases; unmatched junction bases: 9. The CDR3 covers 15 residues. Germline V lookup: CDR1 SGHRS, CDR2 YFSETQ. The CDR3 protein is CASSPRAGGDYEQYF. CDR3 nucleotide sequence: TGCGCCAGCAGCCCTAGGGCAGGGGGCGACTACGAGCAGTACTTC. Filled out from reference TRBV5-1 and TRBJ2-7, the complete variable domain reads KAGVTQTPRYLIKTRGQQVTLSCSPISGHRSVSWYQQTPGQGLQFLFEYFSETQRNKGNFPGRFSGRQFSNSRSEMNVSTLELGDSALYLCASSPRAGGDYEQYFGPGTRLTVT.

The table lists this clone with a few counts. Here the CDR3 DNA reads TGTGCCAGCAGTGATGCGGCAGCCCCTTACTATGGCTACACCTTC. Translated, it gives CASSDAAAPYYGYTF. The chain links TRBV6-1 to TRBJ1-2, with D unresolved. Trimming removed 3 bases at V and 3 bases at J, with 14 bases between. The CDR3 loop spans 15 amino acids. CDR1 MNHNS and CDR2 SASEGT come from the germline V gene.

The chain has TRBV4-3 and TRBJ1-2; D is ambiguous. This CDR3 spans 16 amino acids. Germline values: CDR1 LGHNA, CDR2 YSLEER. V lost 0 bases and J lost 8, with 19 bases in between. The CDR3 DNA is TGCGCCAGCAGCCAAGATCTAAGGCTGCCGGAGAGGGGCTACACCTTC. Translated, it gives CASSQDLRLPERGYTF.

The chain links TRBV10-3 to TRBJ1-2, with a weak D call TRBD1 (5 bases). The V and J ends lost 6 bases and 4 bases respectively, with 12 bases between them. Per the germline V gene, CDR1 is ENHRY and CDR2 is SYGVKD. CDR3 length equals 13 residues. This chain's CDR3 is CAISASGPYGYTF. CDR3 DNA sequence: TGTGCCATCAGCGCCTCAGGGCCCTATGGCTACACCTTC.

CDR3 sequence: CASSPLGTGTQETQYF. The CDR3 DNA sequence: TGTGCCAGCTCACCACTCGGGACAGGGACACAAGAGACCCAGTACTTC. V gene TRBV18 combines with J gene TRBJ2-5, with TRBD1 matching 9 bases. Germline V gives CDR1 KGHSH, CDR2 LQKENI. V lost 1 base to trimming and J lost 2 bases; unmatched junction nucleotides: 5. This CDR3 contains 16 residues.

The rearrangement uses TRBV11-2 and TRBJ2-7, with 10 bases that match TRBD1. Trimming at V came to 5 bases and at J to 3 bases, leaving 4 bases not matched to a gene. The germline gives CDR1 SGHAT, CDR2 FQNNGV. The CDR3 runs 14 residues. CDR3 nucleotides: TGTGCCAGCAGCCGGGGGGACAGGGGCTACGAGCAGTACTTC. Its protein product is CASSRGDRGYEQYF.

The sample holds one count of this clone. The chain uses TRBV7-3 and TRBJ2-3; D possibly corresponds to TRBD1 (5 bases). This CDR3 is 13 amino acids long. CDR1 SGHTA and CDR2 FQGTGA come from the germline V gene. V lost 4 bases to trimming and J lost 4 bases, with 9 bases between them. In nucleotides, the CDR3 is TGTGCCAGCAGCTCAGGACATTCAGATACGCAGTATTTT. This gives the protein CASSSGHSDTQYF.

This clone was seen more than once but under ten times. The J gene is TRBJ1-4, the V gene TRBV28; no clear D. The CDR3 loop spans 11 amino acids. In germline, CDR1 is MDHEN, CDR2 SYDVKM. V gave up 5 bases and J gave up 17 bases, with 15 bases separating them. The CDR3: CASSRIREVFF. DNA of the CDR3: TGTGCCAGCAGTCGTATCCGGGAAGTTTTTTTT. Complete variable domain (other parts from reference TRBV28 and TRBJ1-4): DVKVTQSSRYLVKRTGEKVFLECVQDMDHENMFWYRQDPGLGLRLIYFSYDVKMKEKGDIPEGYSVSREKKERFSLILESASTNQTSMYLCASSRIREVFFGSGTQLSVL.

This clone appeared once. V usage is TRBV4-2 and J usage is TRBJ2-1; D is perhaps TRBD2 (7 bases). Trimming cost V 1 base and J 7 bases, with 17 bases left between them. Germline CDR1 reads LGHNA; CDR2 reads YNFKEQ. The CDR3 covers 16 residues. CDR3 loop: CASSQVGGAVWNEQFF. The CDR3, as DNA: TGTGCCAGCAGCCAAGTAGGGGGGGCCGTTTGGAATGAGCAGTTCTTC.

The chain joins TRBV15 to TRBJ2-7; 8 nucleotides line up with TRBD2. The CDR3 totals 15 residues. The J segment lost 5 bases and the V segment lost 0 bases, leaving 6 bases of the junction unmatched. CDR1 and CDR2 from the germline V gene are LNHNV and YYDKDF (reference sequence). CDR3 coding DNA: TGTGCCACCAGCAGAGAAGGGACTAGTGCCAACGAGCAGTACTTC. Its protein product is CATSREGTSANEQYF.

The gene calls are TRBV7-9 and TRBJ1-5, with D tentatively TRBD1 (5 bases). The CDR3 has 14 amino acids. Germline V gene sequence: CDR1 SEHNR, CDR2 FQNEAQ (reference sequence). V was clipped by 5 bases and J by 4 bases, with 12 bases between them. The CDR3 region is CASSPTGENQPQHF. CDR3 nucleotides: TGTGCCAGCAGCCCCACGGGGGAGAATCAGCCCCAGCATTTT. Using reference TRBV7-9 and TRBJ1-5 for the parts outside the CDR3, the full variable domain is DTGVSQNPRHKITKRGQNVTFRCDPISEHNRLYWYRQTLGQGPEFLTYFQNEAQLEKSRLLSDRFSAERPKGSFSTLEIQRTEQGDSAMYLCASSPTGENQPQHFGDGTRLSIL.

The J gene is TRBJ1-5, the V gene TRBV6-5; D possibly corresponds to TRBD1 (5 bases). The CDR3 sequence is 13 residues long. In germline, CDR1 is MNHEY, CDR2 SVGAGI. V was cut by 5 bases and J by 3 bases, with 8 bases left in between. The CDR3 loop is CASSPRDNQPQHF. The DNA for the CDR3 is TGTGCCAGCAGTCCCAGGGACAATCAGCCCCAGCATTTT.

The chain recombines TRBV4-3 with TRBJ2-1; 9 bases map to TRBD2. CDR3 length: 18 residues. Germline trimming cut 0 bases from V and 3 bases from J; bases unmatched to any gene: 9. Germline CDR1 LGHNA, CDR2 YSLEER. The CDR3 DNA reads as TGCGCCAGCAGCCAAGATCGATTTGGGACTAGCCTCTACAATGAGCAGTTCTTC. This encodes CASSQDRFGTSLYNEQFF.

This clone has only a few counts. The J gene is TRBJ2-1, the V gene TRBV7-9; D not resolved. The CDR3 spans 12 residues. The germline V and J ends were trimmed by 1 base and 9 bases, with 7 bases remaining between them. The germline gives CDR1 SEHNR, CDR2 FQNEAQ (reference sequence). This chain's CDR3 is CASSLGVSEQFF. The CDR3 bases are TGTGCCAGCAGCTTAGGAGTGAGTGAGCAGTTCTTC.

This clone has more than one count but fewer than ten. This sequence joins TRBV19 and TRBJ1-1; 7 positions match TRBD1. Germline loops: CDR1 LNHDA, CDR2 SQIVND (reference sequence). Trimming at V came to 1 base and at J to 1 base, leaving 3 bases not matched to a gene. CDR3 length equals 15 residues. DNA for the CDR3: TGTGCCAGTAGTATAGTGTGGACAGGGAACACTGAAGCTTTCTTT. This gives the protein CASSIVWTGNTEAFF.